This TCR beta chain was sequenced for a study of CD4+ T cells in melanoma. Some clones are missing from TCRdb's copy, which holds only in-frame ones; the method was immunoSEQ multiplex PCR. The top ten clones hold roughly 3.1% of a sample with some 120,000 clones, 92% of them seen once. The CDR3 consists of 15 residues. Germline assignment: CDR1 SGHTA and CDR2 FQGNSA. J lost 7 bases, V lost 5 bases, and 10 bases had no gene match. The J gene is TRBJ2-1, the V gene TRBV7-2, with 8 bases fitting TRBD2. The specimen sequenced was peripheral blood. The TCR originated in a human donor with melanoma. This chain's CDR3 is CASSLSGLVSNEQFF. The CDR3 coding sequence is TGTGCCAGCAGCCTATCGGGACTAGTGAGTAATGAGCAGTTCTTC.